The 10 T cell receptor beta chains below were found in one sample sequenced in a study of control samples from healthy donors and cancer patients. Produced via immunoSEQ multiplex PCR; TCRdb's table is partial and in-frame only. The sample has some 71,000 clones; about 89% are singletons. Sequencing was done on a sample of PBMCs. The receptors derive from a woman between 50 and 59 years old with head and neck cancer.

In its sample, this clone was seen once. The chain is built from TRBV10-3 and TRBJ2-3; possibly TRBD2 for D (6 bases). Germline V gene lookup returns CDR1 ENHRY and CDR2 SYGVKD. The CDR3 length is 15 residues. The V end lost 4 bases, the J end lost 2 bases, and 13 bases lay between the germline ends. The CDR3 DNA reads TGTGCCATCAGTGGAGGGCGGGGACCCACAGATACGCAGTATTTT. It encodes CAISGGRGPTDTQYF.

Here the CDR3 reads CAATPAPTVNTEAFF. The CDR3 DNA reads as TGTGCCGCGACTCCCGCCCCTACAGTGAACACTGAAGCTTTCTTT. This chain joins TRBV6-5 and TRBJ1-1, with D uncertain. The CDR3 is 15 residues long. CDR1 is MNHEY, CDR2 SVGAGI, per germline. Deletions cut 11 bases from V and 0 bases from J, with 19 bases between.

The V and J genes are TRBV19 and TRBJ2-1; TRBD2 matches 13 bases. The CDR3 contains 18 residues. Germline V gene data show CDR1 as LNHDA and CDR2 as SQIVND (reference sequence). J was trimmed by 3 bases and V by 4 bases; bases with no gene match: 9. The CDR3 nucleotides are TGTGCCAGTAGTACCCAGCCCCGACTAGCGGGGGGCTACAATGAGCAGTTCTTC. Residues: CASSTQPRLAGGYNEQFF.

This clone was seen a handful of times. The identical CDR3 is also encoded by other nucleotide sequences in the sample. This rearrangement joins TRBV2 to TRBJ2-5; D remains ambiguous. CDR1 is SNHLY, CDR2 FYNNEI, per germline. There are 11 residues in the CDR3. Trimming took 4 bases from V and 5 from J, leaving 5 bases between them. The CDR3, as DNA: TGTGCCAGCAGTGTGAGGGAGACCCAGTACTTC. It is translated as CASSVRETQYF. Variable domain in full (rest from reference TRBV2 and TRBJ2-5): EPEVTQTPSHQVTQMGQEVILRCVPISNHLYFYWYRQILGQKVEFLVSFYNNEISEKSEIFDDQFSVERPDGSNFTLKIRSTKLEDSAMYFCASSVRETQYFGPGTRLLVL.

This chain joins TRBV7-9 and TRBJ2-5; the D call may be TRBD1 or TRBD2 (5 bases each). Germline CDR1 SEHNR, CDR2 FQNEAQ (reference sequence). V shed 4 bases and J shed 7 bases, with 16 bases lying between them. This CDR3 is 14 amino acids long. The CDR3 protein is CASSSPGPHPTQYF. The CDR3 DNA sequence: TGTGCCAGCAGCTCACCGGGACCGCATCCGACCCAGTACTTC. Full variable domain (missing parts from reference TRBV7-9 and TRBJ2-5): DTGVSQNPRHKITKRGQNVTFRCDPISEHNRLYWYRQTLGQGPEFLTYFQNEAQLEKSRLLSDRFSAERPKGSFSTLEIQRTEQGDSAMYLCASSSPGPHPTQYFGPGTRLLVL.

The J gene is TRBJ2-4, the V gene TRBV6-2 or TRBV6-3; 9 bases are a match to TRBD1. The CDR3 spans 16 residues. With V trimmed by 2 bases and J by 5 bases, 7 bases remained unmatched. The germline V gene has CDR1 MNHEY and CDR2 SVGEGT. DNA of the CDR3: TGTGCCAGCAGTTACGGATCGGGACAGGGCCAAAACATTCAGTACTTC. This codes for CASSYGSGQGQNIQYF.

The chain is built from TRBV10-3 and TRBJ2-3; no definite D call. This CDR3 spans 15 amino acids. Trimming took 4 bases from V and 2 from J, leaving 13 bases between them. Germline V gene sequence: CDR1 ENHRY, CDR2 SYGVKD. The CDR3 region has the DNA TGTGCCATCAGTGCCGGCCGTCGTTCCACAGATACGCAGTATTTT. It translates to CAISAGRRSTDTQYF.

This chain joins TRBV13 and TRBJ1-4; TRBD1 might be the D (5 bases). Trimming took 0 bases from V and 5 from J, leaving 10 bases between them. The CDR3 is 15 amino acids. Germline assignment: CDR1 PRHDT and CDR2 FYEKMQ (reference sequence). The CDR3 spells CASSLGAGRNEKLFF. CDR3 nucleotides: TGTGCCAGCAGCTTAGGCGCAGGGCGGAATGAAAAACTGTTTTTT.

This rearrangement joins TRBV18 to TRBJ2-3; no clear D gene. Germline CDR1 is KGHSH and CDR2 is LQKENI. CDR3 length equals 14 residues. V was trimmed by 3 bases and J by 0 bases, leaving 7 bases between them. Here the CDR3 DNA reads TGTGCCAGCTCACCTTTTTCCAGCACAGATACGCAGTATTTT. It translates to CASSPFSSTDTQYF.

The chain carries TRBV27 and TRBJ2-3; D gene uncertain. The CDR3 sequence is 13 residues long. Per the germline V gene, CDR1 is MNHEY and CDR2 is SMNVEV (reference sequence). V was cut by 5 bases and J by 0 bases, with 6 bases left in between. The CDR3 coding sequence is TGTGCCAGCAGTCTCACTAGCACAGATACGCAGTATTTT. Amino acids: CASSLTSTDTQYF.